The 26 T cell receptor beta chains presented below share a single source sample, sequenced in a study of blood T cells in healthy people across ages. A second PCR of 7 to 11 cycles used a sample-barcoded 5' primer and a J-beta primer mix. TCRdb redid the calling of the 5' RACE reads with MiXCR, one entry per CDR3 protein. The sample includes 1.2 million to 1.5 million distinct CDR3 sequences, around 59% of them seen just once. Specimen: blood. The source is a young man in good health.

Written as DNA, the CDR3 is TGTGCCAGCAGTTTAGCTCCTCCCAGCGGGAGGGACCCCTACGAGCAGTACTTC. Its translation is CASSLAPPSGRDPYEQYF. V is TRBV12-3 or TRBV12-4 and J is TRBJ2-7; 10 positions agree with TRBD2. This CDR3 comprises 18 residues. The V segment lost 0 bases and the J segment 2 bases; nucleotides outside the gene matches: 10.

This clonotype has a single count. J is TRBJ1-2 and V is TRBV12-5; D may be TRBD1 (5 bases). Germline V gives CDR1 LGHNT, CDR2 FRNRAP. Deletions cut 4 bases from V and 8 bases from J, with 14 bases between. The CDR3 has 13 amino acids. For the CDR3, the DNA is TGTGCTAGTGGTTACGGCGACAGTGGGGGCTACACCTTC. Translated: CASGYGDSGGYTF.

The chain joins TRBV5-5 to TRBJ1-2; D is unresolved. The CDR3 runs 16 residues. V was clipped by 2 bases and J by 2 bases, with 16 bases between them. Germline CDR1 reads SGHKS; CDR2 reads YYEKEE (reference sequence). The CDR3 loop reads CASSFTGEVSNYGYTF. The DNA for the CDR3 is TGTGCCAGCAGCTTTACGGGAGAGGTATCCAACTATGGCTACACCTTC.

V usage is TRBV28 and J usage is TRBJ2-3; a weak D match, TRBD2 (6 bases). Trimming left V 6 bases short and J 0 bases short, with 13 bases between. This CDR3 has 15 amino acids. Germline V lookup: CDR1 MDHEN, CDR2 SYDVKM. CDR3 sequence: CASRWGGTSTDTQYF. The DNA of the CDR3 is TGTGCCAGCAGATGGGGCGGGACTAGCACAGATACGCAGTATTTT.

This clonotype has only a few counts. This chain joins TRBV6-6 and TRBJ1-5; D is possibly TRBD1 (5 bases). Trimming shortened V by 0 bases and J by 6 bases, and 12 bases separated the two germline ends. The germline V gene has CDR1 MNHNY and CDR2 SVGAGI (reference sequence). The CDR3 is 15 residues long. CDR3 nucleotide sequence: TGTGCCAGCAGTTACTCACGGGGGAGAGGTCAGCCCCAGCATTTT. Its protein is CASSYSRGRGQPQHF.

In DNA, the CDR3 is TGCAGTCCGGACAGGGGGGATATTTTGCGCACTGAAGCTTTCTTT. Its translation is CSPDRGDILRTEAFF. The chain combines TRBV20-1 with TRBJ1-1; TRBD1 aligns across 10 bases. The CDR3 loop spans 15 amino acids. Germline V CDR1 and CDR2: DFQATT, SNEGSKA (reference sequence). The trim removed 8 bases at V and 4 bases at J, leaving 13 bases unmatched.

This clonotype was observed a few times. The chain recombines TRBV2 with TRBJ1-4; 7 bases line up with TRBD1. CDR1 and CDR2 from the germline V gene are SNHLY and FYNNEI. This CDR3 has 15 residues. The V and J ends lost 7 bases and 8 bases, in that order; junction bases with no gene match: 13. The CDR3 bases are TGTGCCAGCAACAGGGGTGGGGGACGGCAGGAAAAACTGTTTTTT. Residues: CASNRGGGRQEKLFF.

This rearrangement joins TRBV29-1 to TRBJ2-4; 12 positions agree with TRBD1. This CDR3 spans 12 amino acids. Trimming removed 7 bases from V and 13 bases from J; junction bases left unmatched: 8. Germline V lookup: CDR1 SQVTM, CDR2 ANQGSEA. DNA of the CDR3: TGCAGCGGAGGGGACAGGGGGCGGGAGCAGTACTTC. It codes for CSGGDRGREQYF.

The chain joins TRBV27 to TRBJ2-4, with 7 bases fitting TRBD1. The DNA matches TRBJ2-7 better at its end, which makes the J call doubtful. CDR1 and CDR2 from the germline V gene are MNHEY and SMNVEV (reference sequence). This CDR3 region has 14 residues. The chain's CDR3 is CASSSPRTGYEQYF. The CDR3 region has the DNA TGTGCCAGCAGTTCACCTCGGACAGGCTACGAGCAGTACTTC.

The chain carries TRBV28 and TRBJ2-7; TRBD1 aligns across 8 bases. The CDR3 is 14 amino acids. The J segment lost 2 bases and the V segment lost 5 bases, leaving 5 bases of the junction unmatched. The germline V gene encodes CDR1 MDHEN and CDR2 SYDVKM. CDR3 sequence reads: CASSMDRVTYEQYF. CDR3 DNA: TGTGCCAGCAGTATGGACAGGGTTACCTACGAGCAGTACTTC.

The chain carries TRBV7-9 and TRBJ2-2, with a weak D call TRBD1 (5 bases). With 5 bases removed from V and 0 bases from J, the gap between germline ends came to 10 bases. Germline lookup yields CDR1 SEHNR and CDR2 FQNEAQ (reference sequence). The CDR3 sequence is 15 residues long. DNA of the CDR3: TGTGCCAGCAGCCAAGGGGCCCCGAACACCGGGGAGCTGTTTTTT. Residues: CASSQGAPNTGELFF. The variable domain in full, with the rest retrieved from reference TRBV7-9 and TRBJ2-2, is DTGVSQNPRHKITKRGQNVTFRCDPISEHNRLYWYRQTLGQGPEFLTYFQNEAQLEKSRLLSDRFSAERPKGSFSTLEIQRTEQGDSAMYLCASSQGAPNTGELFFGEGSRLTVL.

The chain uses TRBV20-1 and TRBJ2-1; the D gene is possibly TRBD1 (6 bases). The germline gives CDR1 DFQATT, CDR2 SNEGSKA (reference sequence). Trimming removed 1 base from V and 0 bases from J, with 7 bases in between. The CDR3 has 14 amino acids. CDR3 sequence reads: CSARGTDSYNEQFF. The CDR3 DNA reads as TGCAGTGCTAGAGGGACAGACTCCTACAATGAGCAGTTCTTC.

The gene calls are TRBV29-1 and TRBJ1-2; the match to TRBD1 covers 10 bases. The length of the CDR3 is 15 residues. Germline-derived CDR1 and CDR2 are SQVTM and ANQGSEA. Trimming cost V 7 bases and J 4 bases; bases outside gene matches: 12. CDR3 DNA: TGCAGCGCCCCAGGGTGGGACAGGGGCCTCTATGGCTACACCTTC. This codes for CSAPGWDRGLYGYTF.

This clonotype was counted between two and nine times. The chain carries TRBV20-1 and TRBJ2-7, with D perhaps being TRBD1 or TRBD2 (5 bases each). The CDR3 length is 11 residues. The germline CDR1 and CDR2 sequences are DFQATT and SNEGSKA (reference sequence). The DNA for the CDR3 is TGCAGCGTCATCCGGGACCTCGAGCAGTACTTC. It encodes CSVIRDLEQYF.

V is TRBV20-1 and J is TRBJ1-4; a possible D gene is TRBD1 (5 bases). Germline loops: CDR1 DFQATT, CDR2 SNEGSKA (reference sequence). Trimming stripped 5 bases from V and 4 bases from J, with 11 bases between. The CDR3 spans 13 residues. CDR3 sequence reads: CSAAGPDNEKLFF. DNA for the CDR3: TGCAGTGCTGCGGGACCGGATAATGAAAAACTGTTTTTT.

J is TRBJ1-1 and V is TRBV20-1, with a possible D match to TRBD1 (5 bases). Between the trimmed V and J ends, which lost 1 base and 8 bases, there was a span of 26 bases. Germline lookup yields CDR1 DFQATT and CDR2 SNEGSKA (reference sequence). This CDR3 has 17 residues. The DNA for the CDR3 is TGCAGTGCTAGAGGCCTTGTCTTGGGGGGTCGGGCGCTCGAAGCTTTCTTT. Encoded protein: CSARGLVLGGRALEAFF.

The count of this clonotype is one. The gene calls are TRBV4-1 and TRBJ1-4, with a possible D match to TRBD1 (6 bases). CDR3 size: 14 residues. Germline V gives CDR1 MGHRA, CDR2 YSYEKL. V shed 5 bases and J shed 7 bases, with 14 bases lying between them. The CDR3: CASSEAGASEKLFF. The DNA for the CDR3 is TGCGCCAGCAGCGAAGCAGGGGCGAGTGAAAAACTGTTTTTT.

The rearrangement uses TRBV4-1 and TRBJ2-1, with D tentatively TRBD2 (5 bases). The germline V gene has CDR1 MGHRA and CDR2 YSYEKL. Trimming left V 1 base short and J 9 bases short, with 16 bases between. The CDR3 is made up of 15 amino acids. The CDR3: CASSQGAEGWPEQFF. The CDR3 nucleotides are TGCGCCAGCAGCCAAGGAGCGGAAGGCTGGCCTGAGCAGTTCTTC.

This chain joins TRBV2 and TRBJ1-1; perhaps TRBD1 as D (5 bases). With 4 bases removed from V and 2 bases from J, the gap between germline ends came to 14 bases. Germline V lookup: CDR1 SNHLY, CDR2 FYNNEI. The CDR3 has 15 amino acids. CDR3 nucleotides: TGTGCCAGCAGTGTCCCGACAGATCTCAACACTGAAGCTTTCTTT. Protein product: CASSVPTDLNTEAFF. Full variable domain (remainder filled in from reference TRBV2 and TRBJ1-1): EPEVTQTPSHQVTQMGQEVILRCVPISNHLYFYWYRQILGQKVEFLVSFYNNEISEKSEIFDDQFSVERPDGSNFTLKIRSTKLEDSAMYFCASSVPTDLNTEAFFGQGTRLTVV.

The CDR3 loop is CASSEAGGAFF. CDR3 nucleotides: TGTGCCAGCAGTGAAGCGGGAGGGGCTTTCTTT. The chain recombines TRBV2 with TRBJ1-1; D remains unclear. This CDR3 spans 11 amino acids. Trimming took off 0 bases at V and 11 bases at J, with 7 bases between the two ends. The germline V gene has CDR1 SNHLY and CDR2 FYNNEI.

The chain links TRBV6-5 to TRBJ2-1; D is perhaps TRBD1 (5 bases). Deletions cut 2 bases from V and 9 bases from J, with 8 bases between. From germline, CDR1 is MNHEY and CDR2 SVGAGI. The CDR3 length is 12 residues. This CDR3 reads CASSYKGIEQFF. CDR3 nucleotides: TGTGCCAGCAGTTACAAGGGGATTGAGCAGTTCTTC.

This clonotype showed up just a few times. This sequence joins TRBV7-8 and TRBJ2-1; D possibly uses TRBD1 or TRBD2 (6 bases each). V lost 2 bases and J 5 bases, leaving 22 bases between the germline ends. This CDR3 is 18 amino acids long. CDR1 and CDR2 from the germline V gene are SGHVS and FQNEAQ. The CDR3 sequence is CASSLYVGGGHINNEQFF. CDR3 nucleotide sequence: TGTGCCAGCAGCTTATATGTAGGTGGGGGGCACATCAACAATGAGCAGTTCTTC.

The genes are TRBV5-1 and TRBJ1-3; D ambiguous. Per germline, CDR1 SGHRS and CDR2 YFSETQ. Trimming removed 0 bases from V and 3 bases from J, with 13 bases in between. There are 16 residues in the CDR3. CDR3 sequence: CASSLDQPHIGNTIYF. CDR3 bases: TGCGCCAGCAGCTTGGACCAACCGCACATTGGAAACACCATATATTTT. Complete variable domain (other parts from reference TRBV5-1 and TRBJ1-3): KAGVTQTPRYLIKTRGQQVTLSCSPISGHRSVSWYQQTPGQGLQFLFEYFSETQRNKGNFPGRFSGRQFSNSRSEMNVSTLELGDSALYLCASSLDQPHIGNTIYFGEGSWLTVV.

The chain employs TRBV6-5 and TRBJ1-1, with a possible D match to TRBD1 (5 bases). The CDR3 has 11 amino acids. V was shortened by 8 bases and J by 4 bases, with 8 bases between the two germline ends. Germline V gene data show CDR1 as MNHEY and CDR2 as SVGAGI. The CDR3 protein is CASYRLTEAFF. CDR3 coding DNA: TGTGCCAGCTACAGGCTCACTGAAGCTTTCTTT.

CDR3 sequence: CATSRRNALPSNEQFF. CDR3 in DNA: TGTGCCACCAGCAGACGCAACGCACTCCCTAGTAATGAGCAGTTCTTC. The chain employs TRBV15 and TRBJ2-1; D gene unclear. Germline lookup yields CDR1 LNHNV and CDR2 YYDKDF (reference sequence). Trimming stripped 2 bases from V and 7 bases from J, with 18 bases between. This CDR3 is built from 16 residues.

There are a few counts of this clonotype. The V and J genes are TRBV27 and TRBJ2-1, with 9 bases lining up with TRBD1. V shed 8 bases, J shed 3 bases, and the junction held 8 bases outside the gene matches. Germline V gene sequence: CDR1 MNHEY, CDR2 SMNVEV (reference sequence). The CDR3 length is 15 residues. CDR3 nucleotides: TGTGCCAGCCGCTCCCGGGACAGGGTCTACAATGAGCAGTTCTTC. Translating gives CASRSRDRVYNEQFF.